This T cell receptor beta chain derives from a study of cytomegalovirus exposure and HLA in healthy donors. Using immunoSEQ multiplex PCR, the repertoire was profiled, and TCRdb retains in-frame clones only, with some absent. The repertoire holds roughly 270,000 clones, roughly 90% seen once, with roughly 1% in the top ten. CDR3 length: 16 residues. CDR1 is SGHTA and CDR2 is FQGTGA in the germline V gene. Germline trimming cut 4 bases from V and 7 bases from J; bases unmatched to any gene: 7. The chain uses TRBV7-3 and TRBJ2-2; 12 bases agree with TRBD2. The sequenced sample was PBMCs. The receptor was isolated from a woman aged 18-35 years in good health and CMV-seronegative. CDR3 sequence: CASSYQLAGGGGELFF. The CDR3 nucleotides read TGTGCCAGCAGCTACCAACTAGCGGGAGGTGGCGGGGAGCTGTTTTTT.